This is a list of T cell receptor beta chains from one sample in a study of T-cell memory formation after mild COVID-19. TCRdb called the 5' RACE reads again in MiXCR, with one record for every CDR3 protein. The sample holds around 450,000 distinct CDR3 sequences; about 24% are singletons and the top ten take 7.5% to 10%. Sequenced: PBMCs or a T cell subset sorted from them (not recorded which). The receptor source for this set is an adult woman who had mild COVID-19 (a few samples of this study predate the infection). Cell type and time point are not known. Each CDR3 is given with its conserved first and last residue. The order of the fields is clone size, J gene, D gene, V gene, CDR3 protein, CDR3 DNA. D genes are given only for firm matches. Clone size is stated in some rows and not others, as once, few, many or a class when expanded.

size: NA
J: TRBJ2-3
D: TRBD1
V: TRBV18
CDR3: CASSPPGTGNGDTQYF
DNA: TGTGCCAGCTCACCTCCCGGGACAGGCAACGGAGATACGCAGTATTTT

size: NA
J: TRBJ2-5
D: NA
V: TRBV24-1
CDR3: CATSEVQGGLETQYF
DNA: TGTGCCACCAGTGAGGTTCAGGGGGGACTGGAGACCCAGTACTTC

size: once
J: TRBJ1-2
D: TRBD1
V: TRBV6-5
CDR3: CASSYSGGPDGYTF
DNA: TGTGCCAGCAGTTACTCAGGGGGCCCGGATGGCTACACCTTC

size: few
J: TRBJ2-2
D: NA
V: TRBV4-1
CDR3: CASSQDSGELFF
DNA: TGCGCCAGCAGCCAAGATTCCGGGGAGCTGTTTTTT

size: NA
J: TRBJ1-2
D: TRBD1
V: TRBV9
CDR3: CASSVGQGNYGYTF
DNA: TGTGCCAGCAGCGTAGGACAGGGGAACTATGGCTACACCTTC

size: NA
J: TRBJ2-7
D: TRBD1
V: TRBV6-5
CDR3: CASSIDRGYTYEQYF
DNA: TGTGCCAGCAGTATTGACAGGGGCTACACCTACGAGCAGTACTTC

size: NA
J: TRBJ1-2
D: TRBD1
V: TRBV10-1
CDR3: CASSGTGVRYGYTF
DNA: TGCGCCAGCAGTGGGACAGGGGTACGCTATGGCTACACCTTC

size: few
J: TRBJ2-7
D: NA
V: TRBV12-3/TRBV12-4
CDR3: CASSFRVGFGAQQDPSLSYEQYF
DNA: TGTGCCAGCAGTTTTCGGGTAGGGTTCGGAGCACAGCAGGACCCCTCCCTCTCCTACGAGCAGTACTTC

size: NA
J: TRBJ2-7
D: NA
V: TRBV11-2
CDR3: CASSFATGVEQYF
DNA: TGTGCCAGCAGCTTTGCCACAGGTGTAGAGCAGTACTTC

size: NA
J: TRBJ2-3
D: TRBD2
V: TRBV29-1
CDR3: CSVEKGGGALDTQYF
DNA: TGCAGCGTTGAAAAGGGCGGGGGGGCATTGGATACGCAGTATTTT

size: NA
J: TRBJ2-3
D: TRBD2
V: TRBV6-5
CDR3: CASRFRTSDTDTQYF
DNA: TGTGCCAGCAGATTCCGGACTAGCGACACAGATACGCAGTATTTT

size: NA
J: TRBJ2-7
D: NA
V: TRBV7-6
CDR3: CASSSETGNEQYF
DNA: TGTGCCAGCAGCTCGGAAACGGGGAACGAGCAGTACTTC

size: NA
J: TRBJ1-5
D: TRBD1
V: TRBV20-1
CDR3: CSARKPGTGSIIQPQHF
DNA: TGCAGTGCAAGGAAACCCGGGACAGGGAGTATAATTCAGCCCCAGCATTTT

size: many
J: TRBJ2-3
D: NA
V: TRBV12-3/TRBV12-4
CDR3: CASSLSGRSTDTQYF
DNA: TGTGCCAGCAGTTTAAGTGGGAGAAGCACAGATACGCAGTATTTT

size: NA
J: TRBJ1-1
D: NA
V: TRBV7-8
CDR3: CASKKGTPNTEAFF
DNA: TGTGCCAGCAAAAAGGGGACACCGAACACTGAAGCTTTCTTT

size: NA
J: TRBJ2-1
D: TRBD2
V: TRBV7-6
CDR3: CASSPGVRGRRRHEQFF
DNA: TGTGCCAGCAGCCCGGGGGTGCGGGGGAGACGGAGGCATGAGCAGTTCTTC

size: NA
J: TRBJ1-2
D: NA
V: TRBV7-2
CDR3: CASSHSGDNGYTF
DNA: TGTGCCAGCAGCCACAGCGGGGACAATGGCTACACCTTC

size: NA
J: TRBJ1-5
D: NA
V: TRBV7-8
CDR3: CASSLVRGGLGNQPQHF
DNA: TGTGCCAGCAGCTTAGTGAGGGGGGGGCTCGGCAATCAGCCCCAGCATTTT

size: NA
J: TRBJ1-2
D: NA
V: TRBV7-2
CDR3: CASSLGGQGGHGYTF
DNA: TGTGCCAGCAGCTTAGGAGGGCAGGGAGGGCATGGCTACACCTTC

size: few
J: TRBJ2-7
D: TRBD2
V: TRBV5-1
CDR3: CASSSRLGLAGYEQYF
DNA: TGCGCCAGCAGTTCCCGACTTGGACTAGCGGGCTACGAGCAGTACTTC

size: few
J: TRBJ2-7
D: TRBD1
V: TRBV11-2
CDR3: CASSLDRAGGEQYF
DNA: TGTGCCAGCAGCTTAGATCGGGCAGGGGGCGAGCAGTACTTC

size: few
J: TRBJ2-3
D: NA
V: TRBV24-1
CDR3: CATSDFGVAERTDTQYF
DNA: TGTGCCACCAGTGATTTTGGCGTAGCCGAGCGCACAGATACGCAGTATTTT

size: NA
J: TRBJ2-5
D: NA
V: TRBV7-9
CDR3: CASSPGDSIQETQYF
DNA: TGTGCCAGCAGCCCGGGGGACTCGATTCAAGAGACCCAGTACTTC

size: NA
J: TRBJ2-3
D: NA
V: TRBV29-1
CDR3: CSVVTATDTQYF
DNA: TGCAGCGTCGTGACCGCCACAGATACGCAGTATTTT

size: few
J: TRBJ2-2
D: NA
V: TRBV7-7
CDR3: CASSLRAQGWDTGELFF
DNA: TGTGCCAGCAGCTTACGGGCCCAGGGCTGGGACACCGGGGAGCTGTTTTTT

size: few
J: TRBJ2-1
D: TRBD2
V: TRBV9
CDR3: CASSPRTSGTNEQFF
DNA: TGTGCCAGCAGCCCCCGGACTAGCGGTACCAATGAGCAGTTCTTC

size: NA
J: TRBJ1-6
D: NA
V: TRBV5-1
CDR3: CASSSDTTGNSPLHF
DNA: TGCGCCAGCAGCTCGGACACTACAGGGAATTCACCCCTCCACTTT

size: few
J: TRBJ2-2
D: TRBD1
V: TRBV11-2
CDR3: CASSLDDRGYTGELFF
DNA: TGTGCCAGCAGCTTAGACGACAGGGGGTACACCGGGGAGCTGTTTTTT

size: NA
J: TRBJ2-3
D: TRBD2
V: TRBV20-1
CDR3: CSARGASGGTDTQYF
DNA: TGCAGTGCTAGAGGTGCTAGCGGGGGCACAGATACGCAGTATTTT

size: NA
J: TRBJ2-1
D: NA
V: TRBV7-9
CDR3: CASSLGMGRDNEQFF
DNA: TGTGCCAGCAGCCTCGGGATGGGGCGAGACAATGAGCAGTTCTTC

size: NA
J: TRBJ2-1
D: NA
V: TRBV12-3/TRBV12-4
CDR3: CASSFTRAYNEQFF
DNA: TGTGCCAGCAGTTTTACGAGAGCCTACAATGAGCAGTTCTTC

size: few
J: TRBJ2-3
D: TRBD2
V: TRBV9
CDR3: CASSVDTSGSEGTDTQYF
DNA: TGTGCCAGCAGCGTAGATACTAGCGGGAGCGAAGGCACAGATACGCAGTATTTT

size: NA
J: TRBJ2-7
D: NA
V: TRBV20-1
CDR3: CSARRDTSYEQYF
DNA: TGCAGTGCTAGACGGGACACGTCCTACGAGCAGTACTTC